What follows are 8 T cell receptor beta chains derived from one specimen sequenced in a study of T-cell reconstitution after alpha-beta-depleted transplantation in children. The authors prepared the TCRbeta library with unique molecular identifiers. TCRdb ran MiXCR on the PCR reads and lists one entry per CDR3 protein. The sample carries 500,000 or so distinct CDR3 sequences, around a third recorded once. The input for sequencing was PBMCs from the stem cell graft donor, taken from the stem cell graft. The receptors stem from a human donor who donated a stem cell graft to a child with aplastic anemia.

In this sample, this clonotype turned up a few times. This chain joins TRBV25-1 and TRBJ1-3; D is ambiguous. Trimming stripped 3 bases from V and 0 bases from J, with 9 bases between. Germline CDR1 is MGHDK and CDR2 is SYGVNS. The CDR3 is 15 amino acids. The CDR3 DNA follows: TGTGCCAGCAGTGATTCTCGGACCTCTGGAAACACCATATATTTT. Translating gives CASSDSRTSGNTIYF.

As regards this clonotype: One end of the junction fails to match germline, which may point to a read error. The genes are TRBV24-1 and TRBJ2-2; 9 bases align to TRBD1. This CDR3 is 15 amino acids long. The germline V gene has CDR1 KGHDR and CDR2 SFDVKD. The CDR3 nucleotides read TGTGCCACCAGTGGGACAGGGGCGAAAACCGGGGAGCTGTTTTTT. Its protein is CATSGTGAKTGELFF.

This clonotype occurred a few times. This sequence joins TRBV5-1 and TRBJ2-1, with D perhaps assigned TRBD1 or TRBD2 (5 bases each). This CDR3 spans 18 amino acids. CDR1 and CDR2 (germline): SGHRS, YFSETQ. Trimming cost V 0 bases and J 9 bases, with 25 bases left between them. CDR3 bases: TGCGCCAGCAGCTTGGCGTCAACTTCCCGGGACCGTTGGGCTGAGCAGTTCTTC. Protein sequence: CASSLASTSRDRWAEQFF.

The genes are TRBV29-1 and TRBJ1-4; 9 bases align to TRBD1. The CDR3 spans 12 residues. From germline, CDR1 is SQVTM and CDR2 ANQGSEA. J gave up 5 bases and V 7 bases, and 2 bases lay outside the gene matches. CDR3 sequence reads: CSGGTGNEKLFF. The DNA for the CDR3 is TGCAGCGGCGGGACAGGGAATGAAAAACTGTTTTTT.

This clonotype was recorded many times. The V gene is TRBV7-2, the J gene TRBJ2-5; D may be TRBD1 (6 bases). The V end was cut by 8 bases, the J end by 2 bases, with 9 bases between. The CDR3 totals 12 residues. From germline, CDR1 is SGHTA and CDR2 FQGNSA. The CDR3 DNA reads as TGTGCCAGCGCGGACAGTCAAGAGACCCAGTACTTC. Protein: CASADSQETQYF.

The CDR3 protein is CAINRGSNSPLHF. The CDR3 nucleotides are TGTGCCATAAACAGGGGAAGTAATTCACCCCTCCACTTT. This rearrangement joins TRBV10-3 to TRBJ1-6, with TRBD1 matching over 7 bases. The V gene's germline CDR1 is ENHRY and CDR2 SYGVKD. The CDR3 extends over 13 amino acids. Trimming took 9 bases from V and 6 from J; bases not matched to a gene: 5.

This clonotype has just a few counts. The genes are TRBV29-1 and TRBJ1-4, with D unclear. V dropped 2 bases and J dropped 7 bases, with 11 bases sitting between them. CDR3 length: 13 residues. Germline values: CDR1 SQVTM, CDR2 ANQGSEA. The CDR3 nucleotides read TGCAGCGTTGAAACCGGGAGGCGTGAAAAACTGTTTTTT. This translates into CSVETGRREKLFF.

The J gene is TRBJ1-2, the V gene TRBV9; the D gene is possibly TRBD1 (6 bases). The germline V and J ends were trimmed by 4 bases and 6 bases, with 19 bases remaining between them. The germline V gene has CDR1 SGDLS and CDR2 YYNGEE. The CDR3 loop spans 15 amino acids. This chain's CDR3 is CASSFPEQGVDGYTF. CDR3 nucleotides: TGTGCCAGCAGCTTTCCTGAACAGGGCGTGGATGGCTACACCTTC.